Sequencing of this T cell receptor beta chain was carried out in a study of a mutant IDH1 vaccine in newly diagnosed glioma. Study-wide background: Treatment recipients were about 60% male and around 38% female, and their mean age was roughly 40 years. The study, taken as a whole, reports: Apparently unrelated to pseudoprogression were changes in the top peripheral T cell clonotypes.

The time point is: week 35, safety follow-up. In every dose of vaccine, 300 ug of mutant IDH1 20-mer peptide was given alongside topical imiquimod. The protocol was immunoSEQ multiplex PCR, while the TCRdb copy is restricted to in-frame clones and leaves out a portion. The data contain 30,000 or so clones, about four fifths of them singletons. This clone has just one count. Its antigen is not known. The TCR sequence derives from a woman aged 18-29 years with glioma. Sequencing was performed on PBMCs, taken from a glioma patient whose treatment included an IDH1 peptide vaccine.

CDR3 residues: CASSEIAGGDYEQYF. The DNA of the CDR3 is TGTGCCAGCAGCGAAATAGCGGGAGGGGACTACGAGCAGTACTTC. The rearrangement joins TRBV9 to TRBJ2-7, with 11 bases fitting TRBD2. The CDR3 is 15 residues long. V was clipped by 3 bases and J by 3 bases; unmatched bases: 5. Germline assignment: CDR1 SGDLS and CDR2 YYNGEE.